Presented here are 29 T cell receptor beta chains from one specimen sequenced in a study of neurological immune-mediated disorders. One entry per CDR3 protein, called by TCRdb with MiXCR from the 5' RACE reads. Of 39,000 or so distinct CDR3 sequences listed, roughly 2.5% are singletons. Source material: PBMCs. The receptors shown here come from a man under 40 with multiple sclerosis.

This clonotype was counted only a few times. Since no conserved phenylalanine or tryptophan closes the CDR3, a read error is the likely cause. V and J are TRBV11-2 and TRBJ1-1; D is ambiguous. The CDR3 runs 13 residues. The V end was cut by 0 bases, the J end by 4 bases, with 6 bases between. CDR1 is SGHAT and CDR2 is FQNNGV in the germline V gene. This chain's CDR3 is CASSLDRSTEAFN. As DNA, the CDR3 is TGTGCCAGCAGCTTAGATCGGAGCACTGAAGCTTTCAAT.

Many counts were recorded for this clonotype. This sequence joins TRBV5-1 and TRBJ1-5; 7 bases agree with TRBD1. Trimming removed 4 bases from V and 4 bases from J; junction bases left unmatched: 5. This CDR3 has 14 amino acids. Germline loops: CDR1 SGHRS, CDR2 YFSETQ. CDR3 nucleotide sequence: TGCGCCAGCAGCGGGGGACAGCCAAATCAGCCCCAGCATTTT. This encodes CASSGGQPNQPQHF.

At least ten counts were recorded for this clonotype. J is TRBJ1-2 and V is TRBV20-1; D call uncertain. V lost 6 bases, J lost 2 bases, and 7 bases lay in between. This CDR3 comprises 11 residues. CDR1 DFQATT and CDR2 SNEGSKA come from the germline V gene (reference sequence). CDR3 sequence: CSASENYGYTF. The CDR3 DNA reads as TGCAGTGCGTCTGAGAACTATGGCTACACCTTC.

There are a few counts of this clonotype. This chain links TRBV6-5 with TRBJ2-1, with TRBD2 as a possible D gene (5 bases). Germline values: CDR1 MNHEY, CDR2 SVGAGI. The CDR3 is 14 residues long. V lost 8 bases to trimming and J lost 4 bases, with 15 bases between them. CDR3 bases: TGTGCCAGCCGACCTCCGACGGGGTACAATGAGCAGTTCTTC. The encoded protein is CASRPPTGYNEQFF.

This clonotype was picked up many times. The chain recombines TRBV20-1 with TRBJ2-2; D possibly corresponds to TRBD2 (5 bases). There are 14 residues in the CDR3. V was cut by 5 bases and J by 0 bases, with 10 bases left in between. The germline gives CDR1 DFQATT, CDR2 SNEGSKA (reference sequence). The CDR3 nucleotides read TGCAGTGCTGGGAGACACACGAACACCGGGGAGCTGTTTTTT. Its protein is CSAGRHTNTGELFF.

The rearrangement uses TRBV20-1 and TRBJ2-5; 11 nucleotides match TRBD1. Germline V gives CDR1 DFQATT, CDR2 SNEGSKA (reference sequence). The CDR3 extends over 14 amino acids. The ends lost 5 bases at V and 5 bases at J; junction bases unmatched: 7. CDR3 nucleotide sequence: TGCAGTGCTGATCCGGGACAGGGGGTCGAGACCCAGTACTTC. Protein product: CSADPGQGVETQYF.

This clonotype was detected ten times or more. The CDR3 sequence: CSSPGGGGPSEQFF. The DNA for the CDR3 is TGCAGTTCCCCCGGCGGGGGGGGGCCGAGTGAGCAGTTCTTC. The chain links TRBV20-1 to TRBJ2-1, with 9 bases that match TRBD2. The CDR3 has 14 residues. The V segment lost 8 bases and the J segment 9 bases; nucleotides outside the gene matches: 14. The germline CDR1 and CDR2 sequences are DFQATT and SNEGSKA (reference sequence).

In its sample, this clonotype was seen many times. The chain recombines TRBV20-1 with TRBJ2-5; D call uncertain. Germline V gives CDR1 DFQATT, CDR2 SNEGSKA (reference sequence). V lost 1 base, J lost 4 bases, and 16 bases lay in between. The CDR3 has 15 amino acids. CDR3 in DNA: TGCAGTGCTAGAGCGGTACTCTCTAAATTAGAGACCCAGTACTTC. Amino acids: CSARAVLSKLETQYF.

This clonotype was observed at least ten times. The CDR3 loop reads CAFTLGAQARLTEETQYF. CDR3 sequence (DNA): TGCGCCTTCACCCTAGGGGCACAGGCCAGACTGACCGAAGAGACCCAGTACTTC. The chain employs TRBV10-2 and TRBJ2-5; the D gene is possibly TRBD1 (5 bases). The CDR3 has 18 residues. Germline V lookup: CDR1 WSHSY, CDR2 SAAADI. V was cut by 11 bases and J by 3 bases, with 31 bases left in between.

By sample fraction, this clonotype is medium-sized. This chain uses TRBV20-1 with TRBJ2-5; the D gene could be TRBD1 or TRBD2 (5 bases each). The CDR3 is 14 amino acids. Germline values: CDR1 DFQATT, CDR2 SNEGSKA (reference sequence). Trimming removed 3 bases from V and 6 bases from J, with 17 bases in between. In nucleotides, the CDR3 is TGCAGTGCTAGTGCTTCTGCCGGGACGAAGACCCAGTACTTC. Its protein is CSASASAGTKTQYF.

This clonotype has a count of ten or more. In DNA, the CDR3 is TGTGCCAGCAATCGGGACAGGATCGGTGAAGCTTTCTTT. Its translation: CASNRDRIGEAFF. This chain links TRBV6-1 with TRBJ1-1, with 8 bases fitting TRBD1. Looked up from germline, CDR1 is MNHNS and CDR2 is SASEGT. The V gene end was trimmed by 7 bases and the J gene end by 7 bases; junction bases not matched to a gene: 8. There are 13 residues in the CDR3.

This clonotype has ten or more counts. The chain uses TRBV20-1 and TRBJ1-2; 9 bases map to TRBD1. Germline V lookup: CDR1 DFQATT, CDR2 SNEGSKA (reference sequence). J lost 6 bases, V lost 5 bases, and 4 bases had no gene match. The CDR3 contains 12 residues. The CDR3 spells CSAGTGSNGYTF. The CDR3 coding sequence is TGCAGTGCTGGGACAGGGTCTAATGGCTACACCTTC.

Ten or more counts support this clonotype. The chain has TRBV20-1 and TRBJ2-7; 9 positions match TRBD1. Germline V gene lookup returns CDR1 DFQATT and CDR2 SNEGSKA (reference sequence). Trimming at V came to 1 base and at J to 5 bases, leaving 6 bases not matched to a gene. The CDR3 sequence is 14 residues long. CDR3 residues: CSARGGQGKDEQYF. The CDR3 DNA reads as TGCAGTGCTAGAGGCGGACAGGGGAAGGACGAGCAGTACTTC.

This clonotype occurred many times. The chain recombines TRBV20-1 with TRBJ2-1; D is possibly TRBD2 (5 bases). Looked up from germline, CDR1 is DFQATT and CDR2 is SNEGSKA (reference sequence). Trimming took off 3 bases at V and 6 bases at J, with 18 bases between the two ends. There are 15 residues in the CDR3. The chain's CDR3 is CSARPLAVTGNEQFF. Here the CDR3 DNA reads TGCAGTGCTAGGCCGCTAGCAGTCACGGGCAATGAGCAGTTCTTC.

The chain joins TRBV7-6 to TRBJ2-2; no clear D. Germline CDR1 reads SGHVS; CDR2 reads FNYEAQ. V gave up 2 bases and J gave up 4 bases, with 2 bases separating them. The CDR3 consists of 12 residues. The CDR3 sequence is CASSLLTGELFF. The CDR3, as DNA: TGTGCCAGCAGCTTACTCACCGGGGAGCTGTTTTTT.

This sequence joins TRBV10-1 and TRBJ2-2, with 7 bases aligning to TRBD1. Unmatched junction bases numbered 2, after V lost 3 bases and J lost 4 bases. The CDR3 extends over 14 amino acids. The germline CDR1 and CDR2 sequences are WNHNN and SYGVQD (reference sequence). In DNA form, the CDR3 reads TGCGCCAGCAGTGAATCAGGGGGCACCGGGGAGCTGTTTTTT. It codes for CASSESGGTGELFF.

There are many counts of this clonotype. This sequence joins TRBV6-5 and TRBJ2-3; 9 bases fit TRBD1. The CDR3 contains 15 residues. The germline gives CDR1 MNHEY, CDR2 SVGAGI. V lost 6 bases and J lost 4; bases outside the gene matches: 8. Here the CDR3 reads CASRATTGGPDTQYF. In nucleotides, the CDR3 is TGTGCCAGCAGAGCAACTACAGGGGGCCCAGATACGCAGTATTTT.

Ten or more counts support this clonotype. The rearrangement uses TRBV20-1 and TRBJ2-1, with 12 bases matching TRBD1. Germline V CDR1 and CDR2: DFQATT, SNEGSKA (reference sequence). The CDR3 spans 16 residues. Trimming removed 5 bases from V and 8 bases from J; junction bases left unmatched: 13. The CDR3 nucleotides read TGCAGTGCTCGCCCCGGGACAGGGGGCGGGAGGGATGAGCAGTTCTTC. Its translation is CSARPGTGGGRDEQFF.

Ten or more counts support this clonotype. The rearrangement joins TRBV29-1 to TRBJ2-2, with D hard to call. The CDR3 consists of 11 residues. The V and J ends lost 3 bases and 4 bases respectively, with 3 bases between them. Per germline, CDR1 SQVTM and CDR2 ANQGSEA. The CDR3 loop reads CSVDSTGELFF. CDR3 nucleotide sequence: TGCAGCGTTGACAGCACCGGGGAGCTGTTTTTT.

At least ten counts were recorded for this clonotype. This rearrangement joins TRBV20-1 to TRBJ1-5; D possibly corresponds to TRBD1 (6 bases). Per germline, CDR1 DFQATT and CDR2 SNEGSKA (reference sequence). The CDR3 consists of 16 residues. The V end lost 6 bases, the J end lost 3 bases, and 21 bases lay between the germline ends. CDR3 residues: CSAKRRGTPTNQPQHF. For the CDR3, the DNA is TGCAGTGCAAAGCGGAGGGGGACCCCTACCAATCAGCCCCAGCATTTT.

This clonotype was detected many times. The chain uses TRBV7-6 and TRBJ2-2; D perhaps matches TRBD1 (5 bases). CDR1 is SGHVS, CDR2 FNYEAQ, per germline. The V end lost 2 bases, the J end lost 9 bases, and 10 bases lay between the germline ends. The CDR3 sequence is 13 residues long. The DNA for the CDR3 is TGTGCCAGCAGCTTAATCCCAGGGAGGGAGCTGTTTTTT. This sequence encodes CASSLIPGRELFF. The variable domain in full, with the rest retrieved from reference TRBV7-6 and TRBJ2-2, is GAGVSQSPRYKVTKRGQDVALRCDPISGHVSLYWYRQALGQGPEFLTYFNYEAQQDKSGLPNDRFSAERPEGSISTLTIQRTEQRDSAMYRCASSLIPGRELFFGEGSRLTVL.

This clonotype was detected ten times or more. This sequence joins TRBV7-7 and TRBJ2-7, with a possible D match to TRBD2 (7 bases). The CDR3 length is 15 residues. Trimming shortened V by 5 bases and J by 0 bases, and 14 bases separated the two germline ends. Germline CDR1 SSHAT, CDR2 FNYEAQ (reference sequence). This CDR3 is CASSHGGPHSYEQYF. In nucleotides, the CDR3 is TGTGCCAGCAGCCACGGGGGGCCCCACTCCTACGAGCAGTACTTC.

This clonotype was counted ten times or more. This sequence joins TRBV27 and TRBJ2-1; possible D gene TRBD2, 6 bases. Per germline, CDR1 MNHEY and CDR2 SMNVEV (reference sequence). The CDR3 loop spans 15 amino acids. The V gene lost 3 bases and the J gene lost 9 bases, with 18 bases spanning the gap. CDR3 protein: CASSFSELALSEQFF. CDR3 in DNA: TGTGCCAGCAGTTTTTCAGAACTAGCTTTAAGTGAGCAGTTCTTC.

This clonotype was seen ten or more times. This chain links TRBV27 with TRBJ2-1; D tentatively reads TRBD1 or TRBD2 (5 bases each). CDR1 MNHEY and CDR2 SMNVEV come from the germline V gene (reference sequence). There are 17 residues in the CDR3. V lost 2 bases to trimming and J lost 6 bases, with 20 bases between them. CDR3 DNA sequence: TGTGCCAGCAGTTTAAGCGTCGGGACGAGAGGGCCCAATGAGCAGTTCTTC. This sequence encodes CASSLSVGTRGPNEQFF.

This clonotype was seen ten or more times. CDR3 nucleotides: TGCAGTGCTAATAATCCGAGTACCGGGGAGCTGTTTTTT. Its translation is CSANNPSTGELFF. This chain joins TRBV20-1 and TRBJ2-2; no reliable D call. Germline V gene data show CDR1 as DFQATT and CDR2 as SNEGSKA (reference sequence). Trimming removed 4 bases from V and 5 bases from J, with 11 bases in between. The CDR3 runs to 13 residues.

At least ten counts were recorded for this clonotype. The CDR3 DNA reads as TGTGCCAGCACGAAGGGGGGACAGGGAAGAGCAGATACGCAGTATTTT. Translated: CASTKGGQGRADTQYF. This chain links TRBV7-2 with TRBJ2-3; TRBD1 matches 9 bases. The CDR3 runs to 16 residues. Germline CDR1 is SGHTA and CDR2 is FQGNSA. J lost 4 bases, V lost 7 bases, and 12 bases had no gene match.

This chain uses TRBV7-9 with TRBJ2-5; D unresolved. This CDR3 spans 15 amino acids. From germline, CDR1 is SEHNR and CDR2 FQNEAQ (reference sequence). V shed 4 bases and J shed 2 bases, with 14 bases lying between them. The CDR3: CASSSLETVQETQYF. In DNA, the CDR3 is TGTGCCAGCAGCTCGCTAGAAACTGTTCAAGAGACCCAGTACTTC.

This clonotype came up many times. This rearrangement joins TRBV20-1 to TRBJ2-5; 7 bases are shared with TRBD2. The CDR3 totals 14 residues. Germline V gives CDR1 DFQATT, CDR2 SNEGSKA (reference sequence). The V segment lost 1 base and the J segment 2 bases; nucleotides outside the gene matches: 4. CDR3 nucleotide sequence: TGCAGTGCTAGAGTGCCTAGCGGACAAGAGACCCAGTACTTC. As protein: CSARVPSGQETQYF.

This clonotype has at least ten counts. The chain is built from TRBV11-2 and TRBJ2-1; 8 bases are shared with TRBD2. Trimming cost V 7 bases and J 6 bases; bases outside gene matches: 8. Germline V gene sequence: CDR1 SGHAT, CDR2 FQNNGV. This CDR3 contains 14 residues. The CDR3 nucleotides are TGTGCCAGCACGGCGGGGGGAGGGGGCAATGAGCAGTTCTTC. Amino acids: CASTAGGGGNEQFF.